These 16 T cell receptor beta chains were all obtained from the same sample, sequenced in a study of Ad26.COV2.S vaccination and SARS-CoV-2 variants. Described treatment: roughly 18 received Ad26.COV2.S at low or high dose, single or two shots; 5 received placebo; per-sample allocation not given. Sample collection was performed on day 63 after the first vaccine or placebo injection. TCRdb's table, derived via immunoSEQ multiplex PCR, lists solely in-frame clones and lacks some. The sample lists 430,000 or so clones, 80% to 95% occurring once. The sample consisted of peripheral blood, taken in a trial of Ad26.COV2.S vaccine versus placebo. These receptors all come from a person between 18 and 60 years old who received the Ad26.COV2.S COVID-19 vaccine or a placebo.

The genes are TRBV7-6 and TRBJ1-1; tentative D call: TRBD1 (6 bases). V lost 8 bases and J lost 4, with 14 bases in between. Germline V gene data show CDR1 as SGHVS and CDR2 as FNYEAQ. The CDR3 consists of 13 residues. CDR3 amino acids: CASSGDGGTEAFF. As DNA, the CDR3 is TGTGCCAGCTCAGGGGATGGAGGCACTGAAGCTTTCTTT.

This rearrangement joins TRBV21-1 to TRBJ2-7; the table's D call of TRBD1 was not tested on the DNA. TRBV21-1 is recorded as a pseudogene. This CDR3 comprises 15 residues. CDR3: CASSKRCQGSYEQYF. In DNA, the CDR3 is TGTGCCAGCAGCAAAAGATGTCAGGGATCCTACGAGCAGTACTTC.

This chain uses TRBV10-3 with TRBJ2-1; D remains ambiguous. V shed 10 bases and J shed 2 bases, with 15 bases lying between them. Germline values: CDR1 ENHRY, CDR2 SYGVKD. This CDR3 is built from 14 residues. Here the CDR3 reads CATVSDPAYNEQFF. The DNA for the CDR3 is TGTGCCACCGTATCGGACCCGGCCTACAATGAGCAGTTCTTC.

The V call is TRBV24-1, the J call TRBJ2-3; perhaps TRBD2 as D (6 bases). Germline lookup yields CDR1 KGHDR and CDR2 SFDVKD. The CDR3 sequence is 13 residues long. V lost 7 bases to trimming and J lost 5 bases, with 12 bases between them. CDR3 loop: CATRGGTGDTQYF. In DNA form, the CDR3 reads TGTGCCACCAGGGGCGGGACGGGAGATACGCAGTATTTT.

The V gene is TRBV19, the J gene TRBJ1-1; TRBD1 matches at 7 bases. This CDR3 is 17 amino acids long. Germline CDR1 reads LNHDA; CDR2 reads SQIVND (reference sequence). With V trimmed by 5 bases and J by 0 bases, 12 bases remained unmatched. Here the CDR3 DNA reads TGTGCCAGTAGTGCCCTGGCCAGGGGGATAGTGAACACTGAAGCTTTCTTT. This gives the protein CASSALARGIVNTEAFF.

The chain has TRBV5-1 and TRBJ2-3; no clear D. The CDR3 loop spans 16 amino acids. CDR1 is SGHRS and CDR2 is YFSETQ in the germline V gene. V lost 3 bases to trimming and J lost 1 base, with 15 bases between them. CDR3 nucleotide sequence: TGCGCCAGCAGCTCCGAACCCAACCAACGCACAGATACGCAGTATTTT. Amino acid sequence: CASSSEPNQRTDTQYF.

The rearrangement joins TRBV24-1 to TRBJ1-5; the D gene is possibly TRBD1 (6 bases). Trimming took 11 bases from V and 0 from J, leaving 16 bases between them. The CDR3 has 15 residues. Germline-derived CDR1 and CDR2 are KGHDR and SFDVKD. The DNA for the CDR3 is TGTGCCAAAAACAGGGACCTATATAGCAATCAGCCCCAGCATTTT. It translates to CAKNRDLYSNQPQHF.

The gene calls are TRBV7-2 and TRBJ2-7; possibly TRBD1 for D (6 bases). This CDR3 has 13 amino acids. Germline V gene sequence: CDR1 SGHTA, CDR2 FQGNSA. V gave up 3 bases and J gave up 5 bases, with 11 bases separating them. CDR3 sequence (DNA): TGTGCCAGCAGCTTCATGGGGGCGGACGAGCAGTACTTC. It is translated as CASSFMGADEQYF.

The chain has TRBV19 and TRBJ2-2; TRBD1 is a possible D gene (6 bases). This CDR3 has 16 residues. CDR1 and CDR2 (germline): LNHDA, SQIVND (reference sequence). The V end was cut by 3 bases, the J end by 4 bases, with 15 bases between. Here the CDR3 reads CASSMGAGLSTGELFF. CDR3 coding DNA: TGTGCCAGTAGTATGGGGGCTGGGTTGAGCACCGGGGAGCTGTTTTTT.

This chain uses TRBV19 with TRBJ2-1, with 11 nucleotides matching TRBD1. With V trimmed by 3 bases and J by 8 bases, 9 bases remained unmatched. Per germline, CDR1 LNHDA and CDR2 SQIVND (reference sequence). The CDR3 spans 16 residues. The CDR3 protein is CASSIQGTGGWDEQFF. In nucleotides, the CDR3 is TGTGCCAGTAGTATTCAAGGGACAGGGGGTTGGGATGAGCAGTTCTTC.

This clone was seen repeatedly, ten times or more. The J gene is TRBJ1-6, the V gene TRBV30, with D tentatively TRBD1 (5 bases). This CDR3 spans 14 amino acids. Germline V gene lookup returns CDR1 GTSNPN and CDR2 SVGIG (reference sequence). V was shortened by 0 bases and J by 10 bases, with 13 bases between the two germline ends. The CDR3 DNA is TGTGCCTGGAGTGTGGGCAGGGAGGGATCACCCCTCCACTTT. Translated, it gives CAWSVGREGSPLHF.

V and J are TRBV5-1 and TRBJ2-3; D may be TRBD1 or TRBD2 (5 bases each). V was clipped by 5 bases and J by 6 bases, with 13 bases between them. The CDR3 is made up of 13 amino acids. CDR1 is SGHRS, CDR2 YFSETQ, per germline. CDR3 in amino acids: CASSLGPGDTQYF. The CDR3 nucleotides read TGCGCCAGCAGTCTGGGGCCGGGGGATACGCAGTATTTT.

The table lists this clone with a count of one. The V gene is TRBV24-1, the J gene TRBJ1-1, with 7 positions matching TRBD1. V lost 7 bases to trimming and J lost 2 bases; unmatched junction nucleotides: 6. This CDR3 comprises 14 residues. CDR1 is KGHDR, CDR2 SFDVKD, per germline. The CDR3 sequence: CATRGDSFNTEAFF. In DNA, the CDR3 is TGTGCCACCAGGGGGGACAGTTTTAACACTGAAGCTTTCTTT.

This clone appeared a single time. The genes are TRBV28 and TRBJ2-3; TRBD2 matches at 13 bases. Germline V lookup: CDR1 MDHEN, CDR2 SYDVKM. The CDR3 covers 20 residues. The junction had 16 bases not matched to a gene; V was cut back by 5 bases and J by 2 bases. In DNA form, the CDR3 reads TGTGCCAGCAGTACCCTTGGCTCTACTACTAGCGGGAGGGTCACAGATACGCAGTATTTT. This gives the protein CASSTLGSTTSGRVTDTQYF.

This rearrangement joins TRBV18 to TRBJ2-5, with D unresolved. Germline V CDR1 and CDR2: KGHSH, LQKENI. This CDR3 has 12 amino acids. With 6 bases removed from V and 5 bases from J, the gap between germline ends came to 10 bases. The CDR3 DNA sequence: TGTGCCAGCTCCGTAGTAGCCGAGACCCAGTACTTC. Translation: CASSVVAETQYF.

The chain couples TRBV5-1 to TRBJ2-5, with a tentative D call TRBD1 (5 bases). V shed 4 bases and J shed 5 bases, with 18 bases lying between them. The germline V gene encodes CDR1 SGHRS and CDR2 YFSETQ. The CDR3 totals 15 residues. DNA for the CDR3: TGCGCCAGCAGCACCGTCCCAGGGTCTGGGGAGACCCAGTACTTC. It is translated as CASSTVPGSGETQYF.